A selection of T cell receptor beta chains follows, all from one sample in a study of T-cell memory formation after mild COVID-19. TCRdb called the 5' RACE reads again in MiXCR, with one record for every CDR3 protein. The data contain about 120,000 distinct CDR3 sequences, roughly 15% of them singletons. The sample was PBMCs or a T cell subset sorted from them (not recorded which). The receptors were gathered from an adult woman who had mild COVID-19 (a few samples of this study predate the infection). Cell type and time point are not known. Each CDR3 is given without its conserved first and last residue. Not all rows give a size; the values are once, few, many and, for expanded clones, a class.

>TRBJ2-7|few|TRBV18
ASPRFDRDPYEQY
>TRBJ2-1|-|TRBV9
ASSVEAGGRNEQF
>TRBJ1-1|-|TRBV6-5
ASNRAGRTEAF
>TRBJ1-2|-|TRBV20-1
SHRNEGYGYT
>TRBJ2-7|few|TRBV6-5
ASRTASYEQY
>TRBJ2-1|-|TRBV4-2
ASSLRTENEQF
>TRBJ1-1|few|TRBV29-1
SARQPSNTEAF
>TRBJ2-5|-|TRBV7-9
ASGLGEETQY
>TRBJ2-5|many|TRBV5-1
ASSIQGEEETQY
>TRBJ2-2|-|TRBV30
AGRTGLNTGELF
>TRBJ1-5|-|TRBV27
ASSSSSTQPQH
>TRBJ1-4|few|TRBV5-5
ASSLLSLFRDEKLF
>TRBJ2-1|few|TRBV18
ASSPGQGGGNEQF
>TRBJ2-3|-|TRBV27
ASSFLGLESTDTQY
>TRBJ2-1|few|TRBV5-1
ASSLKASGNNEQF
>TRBJ2-7|many|TRBV6-5
ASSYGPGGGYEQY
>TRBJ2-1|few|TRBV11-3
ASSPRVQTWGEQF
>TRBJ1-1|many|TRBV12-3/TRBV12-4
ASRTDSYSTEAF
>TRBJ2-1|-|TRBV7-8
ASSLGGWEDEQF
>TRBJ2-5|-|TRBV4-3
ASSQVVMGLAHQETQY
>TRBJ1-1|few|TRBV6-5
ASRFDRGDTEAF
>TRBJ2-5|-|TRBV4-1
ASSFLRGHQETQY
>TRBJ2-3|-|TRBV13
ASNTEGQGLTDTQY
>TRBJ2-1|few|TRBV7-9
ASSVGQGGFDLLAYNEQF
>TRBJ2-3|-|TRBV7-8
ASSPTPSGGADTQY
>TRBJ2-5|-|TRBV30
AWNGVNIQETQY
>TRBJ2-3|few|TRBV4-1
ASSQGRLGSGGPTDTQY
>TRBJ1-2|-|TRBV13
ASSSGRSNYGYT
>TRBJ2-4|-|TRBV7-6
ASSLGASGGNIQY
>TRBJ2-1|-|TRBV9
ASRGWGLGYNEQF
>TRBJ2-5|few|TRBV7-3
ASSTGLAGIQETQY
>TRBJ2-3|-|TRBV5-1
ASSSRTDHTDTQY
>TRBJ2-5|few|TRBV12-3/TRBV12-4
ASSLSPSGEETQY
>TRBJ1-2|-|TRBV10-3
AISEDSLYGYT
>TRBJ2-7|once|TRBV3-1
ASSQSWGYEQY
>TRBJ1-5|-|TRBV18
ASSPASSRSQPQH
>TRBJ2-7|-|TRBV12-3/TRBV12-4
ASSSGLQSYEQY
>TRBJ1-6|-|TRBV20-1
SASPSYNSPLH
>TRBJ2-7|-|TRBV6-1
ASSEPGTASYEQY
>TRBJ2-3|many|TRBV9
ASSVAGNTDTQY
>TRBJ2-1|many|TRBV12-3/TRBV12-4
ASSFYNEQF
>TRBJ1-1|-|TRBV6-2/TRBV6-3
ASRPQGMNTEAF
>TRBJ2-5|-|TRBV9
ASSVGERERGETQY
>TRBJ2-3|many|TRBV10-3
AISYTGLAPPDTQY
>TRBJ2-1|few|TRBV18
ASSPSLAEGYNEQF
>TRBJ2-1|few|TRBV5-1
ASSPGGVLVYNEQF
>TRBJ2-7|-|TRBV5-1
ASSSSPPGQAVYEQY
>TRBJ2-3|-|TRBV7-9
ASSFPRDGGGTDTQY
>TRBJ2-1|few|TRBV27
ASSLSGSGTDNEQF
>TRBJ2-3|few|TRBV2
ASRPPGGDRTDTQY
>TRBJ2-3|few|TRBV15
ATSDTTDTQY
>TRBJ2-5|few|TRBV19
ASRGPGQRQETQY
>TRBJ2-7|-|TRBV29-1
SVTGTSGRSSYEQY
>TRBJ2-2|-|TRBV2
ASKGQGASGTGELF
>TRBJ1-4|-|TRBV5-1
ASSSRGGDEKLF
>TRBJ2-7|few|TRBV7-2
ASSRPPGTGAGLAYEQY
>TRBJ2-6|-|TRBV5-1
ASSLIHSFSGANVLT